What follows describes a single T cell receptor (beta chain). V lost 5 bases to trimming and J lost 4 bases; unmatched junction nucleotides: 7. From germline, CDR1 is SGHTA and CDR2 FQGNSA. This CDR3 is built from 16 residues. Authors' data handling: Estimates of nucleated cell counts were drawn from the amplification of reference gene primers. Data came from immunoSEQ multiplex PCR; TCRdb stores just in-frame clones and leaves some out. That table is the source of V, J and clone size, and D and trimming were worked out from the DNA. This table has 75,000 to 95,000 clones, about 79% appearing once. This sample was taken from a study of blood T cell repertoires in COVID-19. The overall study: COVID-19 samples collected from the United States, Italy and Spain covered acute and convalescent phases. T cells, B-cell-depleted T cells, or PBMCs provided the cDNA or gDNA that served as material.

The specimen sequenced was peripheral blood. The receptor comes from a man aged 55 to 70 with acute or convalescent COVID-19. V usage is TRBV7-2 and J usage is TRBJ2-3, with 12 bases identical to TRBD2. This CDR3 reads CASSLLLAGGADTQYF. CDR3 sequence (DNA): TGTGCCAGCAGCCTCCTACTAGCGGGGGGTGCAGATACGCAGTATTTT. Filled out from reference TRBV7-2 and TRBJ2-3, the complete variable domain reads GAGVSQSPSNKVTEKGKDVELRCDPISGHTALYWYRQSLGQGLEFLIYFQGNSAPDKSGLPSDRFSAERTGGSVSTLTIQRTQQEDSAVYLCASSLLLAGGADTQYFGPGTRLTVL.